The T cell receptor (beta chain) under discussion was sequenced for a study of radiation and T cells in renal cell carcinoma. Study information: Nephrectomy followed 15 Gy stereotactic body radiation by 4 weeks.

Time point given: blood 2 weeks post-SBRT. Treatment of the sample: 15 Gy SBRT to primary tumor, nephrectomy 4 weeks later. Regarding the study as a whole: Baseline intratumoral clonotype presence is unknown without pretreatment biopsies. In blood, top tumor clones expanded by 2 weeks, shrinking by 4.

Clones were read by immunoSEQ multiplex PCR, and TCRdb kept only the in-frame ones, dropping some. This sample has some 120,000 clones; around 90% occur once, and the top ten carry over 4.5%. This clone was observed once. Its matching antigen is unknown. Sequences were derived from blood, sampled from a patient whose treatment included radiotherapy and nephrectomy. The origin of this receptor is a woman aged 70 to 79 with renal cell carcinoma.

The chain's CDR3 is CAIRGDTSGNTIYF. The CDR3 DNA sequence: TGTGCCATCAGGGGGGACACCTCTGGAAACACCATATATTTT. This rearrangement joins TRBV10-3 to TRBJ1-3; TRBD1 is a possible D gene (6 bases). Germline CDR1 ENHRY, CDR2 SYGVKD. With 6 bases removed from V and 0 bases from J, the gap between germline ends came to 9 bases. The CDR3 sequence is 14 residues long.